This passage covers 18 T cell receptor beta chains from one sample sequenced in a study of read filtering for tumor transcriptome and immune sequencing. From approximately 400 ng of RNA, a library with molecular barcoded alpha/delta and beta/gamma adaptors was made. TCRdb recomputed calls from the reads with MiXCR, one row per CDR3 protein. Altogether around 26,000 distinct CDR3 sequences are present, approximately 14% being singletons, with the ten largest covering about two fifths. Sample: a population of CD138-negative cells sorted from bone marrow. The receptors shown here come from a donor at least 40 years old with multiple myeloma.

The table lists this clonotype with a few counts. V and J are TRBV12-3 or TRBV12-4 and TRBJ2-7; TRBD1 might be the D (6 bases). There are 15 residues in the CDR3. V was trimmed by 6 bases and J by 0 bases, leaving 15 bases between them. The CDR3 region has the DNA TGTGCCAGCAGCCCTGACAGGCGATACTCCTACGAGCAGTACTTC. It encodes CASSPDRRYSYEQYF.

The sample holds many counts of this clonotype. V and J are TRBV7-8 and TRBJ2-1, with unresolved D. The germline gives CDR1 SGHVS, CDR2 FQNEAQ. V was cut by 5 bases and J by 2 bases, with 13 bases left in between. The CDR3 length is 15 residues. CDR3 in amino acids: CASSTRLAAYNEQFF. The CDR3 DNA reads as TGTGCCAGCAGCACCCGGTTGGCAGCCTACAATGAGCAGTTCTTC.

This clonotype occurred many times. The genes are TRBV18 and TRBJ1-2; no definite D call. Trimming stripped 0 bases from V and 6 bases from J, with 11 bases between. This CDR3 is built from 14 residues. The germline V gene has CDR1 KGHSH and CDR2 LQKENI. DNA for the CDR3: TGTGCCAGCTCACCACCCGGGAGGTTCGATGGCTACACCTTC. Its translation is CASSPPGRFDGYTF.

A remark on this clonotype: This may arise from a read error, as a much more abundant clone is one base away. V gene TRBV5-4 combines with J gene TRBJ2-5; tentatively, D is TRBD1 (5 bases). The CDR3 totals 14 residues. Germline CDR1 SGHNT, CDR2 YYREEE (reference sequence). The CDR3 spells CASSIQGFRESQYF. The CDR3 DNA follows: TGTGCCAGCAGCATTCAGGGATTTCGAGAGTCCCAGTACTTC.

The table lists this clonotype with a count of one. Relative to the germline gene, one junction end is altered; a read error may explain this. V and J are TRBV5-1 and TRBJ2-1, with a possible D match to TRBD2 (6 bases). Germline V CDR1 and CDR2: SGHRS, YFSETQ. The CDR3 length is 17 residues. The chain's CDR3 is CTSSTPLARGRQYEQLF. The DNA for the CDR3 is TGCACCAGCAGCACACCCCTAGCGAGGGGTAGACAATATGAGCAGCTCTTC. Full variable domain (missing parts from reference TRBV5-1 and TRBJ2-1): KAGVTQTPRYLIKTRGQQVTLSCSPISGHRSVSWYQQTPGQGLQFLFEYFSETQRNKGNFPGRFSGRQFSNSRSEMNVSTLELGDSALYLCTSSTPLARGRQYEQLFGPGTRLTVL.

This clonotype was counted at least ten times. Germline and junction disagree at one end, which may indicate a read error. The chain carries TRBV4-1 and TRBJ1-5, with unresolved D. The V gene's germline CDR1 is MGHRA and CDR2 YSYEKL. The CDR3 loop spans 13 amino acids. The CDR3 is CASSQDFIQPQHF. Here the CDR3 DNA reads TGCGCCAGCAGTCAAGATTTTATCCAGCCCCAGCATTTT.

This clonotype has ten or more counts. The V call is TRBV3-1, the J call TRBJ2-6; the D gene is possibly TRBD2 (5 bases). The CDR3 consists of 15 residues. V was cut by 8 bases and J by 0 bases, with 11 bases left in between. Germline loops: CDR1 LGHDT, CDR2 YNNKEL (reference sequence). DNA for the CDR3: TGTGCCAGCGGAGGACGGAACTCTGGGGCCAACGTCCTGACTTTC. Its protein product is CASGGRNSGANVLTF.

A remark on this clonotype: A read error is possible here, since a much larger clone lies one base away. The chain is built from TRBV29-1 and TRBJ2-3; D might be TRBD1 (5 bases). The CDR3 sequence is 14 residues long. Trimming took 5 bases from V and 2 from J, leaving 14 bases between them. Germline CDR1 reads SQVTM; CDR2 reads ANQGSEA. CDR3 DNA sequence: TGCAGCGTTCTTCCTCGACAGTACACAGATACGCAGTATTTT. It is translated as CSVLPRQYTDTQYF.

This clonotype was detected many times. The chain joins TRBV6-2 or TRBV6-3 to TRBJ2-1; 13 bases fit TRBD2. CDR3 length: 15 residues. Germline CDR1 and CDR2: MNHEY and SVGEGT. Germline trimming cut 5 bases from V and 7 bases from J; bases unmatched to any gene: 5. CDR3 nucleotide sequence: TGTGCCAGCAGTCCCATGGGACTAGCGGGGAATGAGCAGTTCTTC. As protein: CASSPMGLAGNEQFF.

Many counts were recorded for this clonotype. The chain combines TRBV6-4 with TRBJ2-3; 8 bases map to TRBD2. There are 16 residues in the CDR3. V was clipped by 3 bases and J by 5 bases; unmatched bases: 10. Looked up from germline, CDR1 is MRHNA and CDR2 is SNTAGT. The CDR3 sequence is CASSESTGLAVDTQYF. The DNA for the CDR3 is TGTGCCAGCAGTGAATCCACCGGACTAGCAGTAGATACGCAGTATTTT.

This clonotype was picked up many times. The chain is built from TRBV10-1 and TRBJ2-2; 8 bases agree with TRBD2. The trim removed 4 bases at V and 5 bases at J, leaving 9 bases unmatched. The germline gives CDR1 WNHNN, CDR2 SYGVQD (reference sequence). The CDR3 has 16 residues. The CDR3 reads CASSAAGDMGTGELFF. The CDR3 DNA sequence: TGCGCCAGCAGTGCAGCGGGAGATATGGGGACCGGGGAGCTGTTTTTT.

In regard to this clonotype: This may arise from a read error, as a much more abundant clone is one base away. The chain joins TRBV9 to TRBJ2-3; D gene ambiguous. V lost 4 bases, J lost 4 bases, and 10 bases lay in between. CDR3 length equals 13 residues. CDR1 is SGDLS and CDR2 is YYNGEE in the germline V gene. This CDR3 reads CASSPAVADTQYF. As DNA, the CDR3 is TGTGCCAGCAGCCCCGCCGTAGCAGATACGCAGTATTTT.

A remark on this clonotype: Likely a read error: the CDR3 ends without its conserved phenylalanine or tryptophan. V is TRBV7-9 and J is TRBJ1-1; perhaps TRBD1 as D (6 bases). CDR1 SEHNR and CDR2 FQNEAQ come from the germline V gene (reference sequence). The ends were cut back, 3 bases at V and 11 bases at J, with 16 bases in the middle. This CDR3 is built from 13 residues. For the CDR3, the DNA is TGTGCCAGCAGCTTCCTCCGGGACAATGACGCTTTCTCT. This encodes CASSFLRDNDAFS.

Comments on this clonotype: At one boundary the junction diverges from the germline segment, which might be a read error. The chain carries TRBV6-5 and TRBJ1-1; D possibly corresponds to TRBD1 (5 bases). CDR3 length: 18 amino acids. Germline CDR1 reads MNHEY; CDR2 reads SVGAGI. The CDR3, as DNA: TGTGCCGGCAGCAGGAACGGGCAGGGTTTTTTCGGGAACACTGAAGCTTTCTTT. Its protein is CAGSRNGQGFFGNTEAFF.

This clonotype was seen many times. The chain carries TRBV20-1 and TRBJ1-1; 12 positions match TRBD1. The CDR3 contains 16 residues. Germline V lookup: CDR1 DFQATT, CDR2 SNEGSKA (reference sequence). Trimming cost V 5 bases and J 4 bases; bases outside gene matches: 11. CDR3 amino acids: CSALNRDRGRGTEAFF. CDR3 DNA sequence: TGCAGTGCTCTAAACCGGGACAGGGGGCGTGGCACTGAAGCTTTCTTT.

This clonotype was observed many times. The V and J genes are TRBV12-3 or TRBV12-4 and TRBJ2-2; D possibly uses TRBD1 or TRBD2 (5 bases each). The V gene lost 5 bases and the J gene lost 0 bases, with 10 bases spanning the gap. The length of the CDR3 is 15 residues. The CDR3 DNA reads TGTGCCAGCAGTCGGGACGCGACGAACACCGGGGAGCTGTTTTTT. Residues: CASSRDATNTGELFF.

This clonotype came up many times. The chain couples TRBV20-1 to TRBJ2-7; D possibly matches TRBD1 or TRBD2 (6 bases each). The V gene's germline CDR1 is DFQATT and CDR2 SNEGSKA (reference sequence). Trimming took off 2 bases at V and 3 bases at J, with 8 bases between the two ends. This CDR3 comprises 12 residues. CDR3 coding DNA: TGCAGTGCTAGAAAGGGGGGCTACGAGCAGTACTTC. Its protein product is CSARKGGYEQYF.

This clonotype has at least ten counts. The gene calls are TRBV7-9 and TRBJ2-1; D is undetermined. V lost 8 bases to trimming and J lost 2 bases, with 13 bases between them. Germline-derived CDR1 and CDR2 are SEHNR and FQNEAQ (reference sequence). CDR3 length: 14 residues. In DNA form, the CDR3 reads TGTGCCAGCGGCCCTATAGGAACCTACAATGAGCAGTTCTTC. This gives the protein CASGPIGTYNEQFF.